This entry lists 2 T cell receptor beta chains sequenced from one sample in a study of T-cell memory formation after mild COVID-19 (dated by TCRdb to 2020 to 2023). Library method: 5' RACE. Data came from an Illumina NovaSeq 6000. Through fastp at Q25 and MiXCR, TCRdb rebuilt clones from the public reads, retaining in-frame beta chains. Identical CDR3 protein sequences are pooled into one entry, listed with their most common genes and DNA. This sample comprises about 610,000 distinct CDR3 sequences, around 15% of them detected only once. The ten most abundant clones make up about 8.6% of the sample. Specimen: PBMCs or a T cell subset sorted from them (not recorded which). These receptors came from an adult woman who had mild COVID-19 (a few samples of this study predate the infection). The sample titles of this study are shuffled in the database, so cell type and time point are left out; the donor was told from shared clones.

As DNA, the CDR3 is TGTGCCAGCAGCATCGGACAGGGGGCCGAAGAGACCCAGTACTTC. Translated, it gives CASSIGQGAEETQYF. The V gene is TRBV7-8, the J gene TRBJ2-5; 11 nucleotides match TRBD1. Trimming at V came to 5 bases and at J to 3 bases, leaving 5 bases not matched to a gene. The CDR3 extends over 15 amino acids. Germline V CDR1 and CDR2: SGHVS, FQNEAQ.

This clonotype was seen only once. The chain recombines TRBV5-1 with TRBJ2-1; unclear D gene. CDR1 is SGHRS and CDR2 is YFSETQ in the germline V gene. The CDR3 runs 13 residues. Trimming left V 0 bases short and J 6 bases short, with 7 bases between. As DNA, the CDR3 is TGCGCCAGCAGCTTGGCCGTACCCAATGAGCAGTTCTTC. This gives the protein CASSLAVPNEQFF. Full variable domain (rest looked up from reference TRBV5-1 and TRBJ2-1): KAGVTQTPRYLIKTRGQQVTLSCSPISGHRSVSWYQQTPGQGLQFLFEYFSETQRNKGNFPGRFSGRQFSNSRSEMNVSTLELGDSALYLCASSLAVPNEQFFGPGTRLTVL.